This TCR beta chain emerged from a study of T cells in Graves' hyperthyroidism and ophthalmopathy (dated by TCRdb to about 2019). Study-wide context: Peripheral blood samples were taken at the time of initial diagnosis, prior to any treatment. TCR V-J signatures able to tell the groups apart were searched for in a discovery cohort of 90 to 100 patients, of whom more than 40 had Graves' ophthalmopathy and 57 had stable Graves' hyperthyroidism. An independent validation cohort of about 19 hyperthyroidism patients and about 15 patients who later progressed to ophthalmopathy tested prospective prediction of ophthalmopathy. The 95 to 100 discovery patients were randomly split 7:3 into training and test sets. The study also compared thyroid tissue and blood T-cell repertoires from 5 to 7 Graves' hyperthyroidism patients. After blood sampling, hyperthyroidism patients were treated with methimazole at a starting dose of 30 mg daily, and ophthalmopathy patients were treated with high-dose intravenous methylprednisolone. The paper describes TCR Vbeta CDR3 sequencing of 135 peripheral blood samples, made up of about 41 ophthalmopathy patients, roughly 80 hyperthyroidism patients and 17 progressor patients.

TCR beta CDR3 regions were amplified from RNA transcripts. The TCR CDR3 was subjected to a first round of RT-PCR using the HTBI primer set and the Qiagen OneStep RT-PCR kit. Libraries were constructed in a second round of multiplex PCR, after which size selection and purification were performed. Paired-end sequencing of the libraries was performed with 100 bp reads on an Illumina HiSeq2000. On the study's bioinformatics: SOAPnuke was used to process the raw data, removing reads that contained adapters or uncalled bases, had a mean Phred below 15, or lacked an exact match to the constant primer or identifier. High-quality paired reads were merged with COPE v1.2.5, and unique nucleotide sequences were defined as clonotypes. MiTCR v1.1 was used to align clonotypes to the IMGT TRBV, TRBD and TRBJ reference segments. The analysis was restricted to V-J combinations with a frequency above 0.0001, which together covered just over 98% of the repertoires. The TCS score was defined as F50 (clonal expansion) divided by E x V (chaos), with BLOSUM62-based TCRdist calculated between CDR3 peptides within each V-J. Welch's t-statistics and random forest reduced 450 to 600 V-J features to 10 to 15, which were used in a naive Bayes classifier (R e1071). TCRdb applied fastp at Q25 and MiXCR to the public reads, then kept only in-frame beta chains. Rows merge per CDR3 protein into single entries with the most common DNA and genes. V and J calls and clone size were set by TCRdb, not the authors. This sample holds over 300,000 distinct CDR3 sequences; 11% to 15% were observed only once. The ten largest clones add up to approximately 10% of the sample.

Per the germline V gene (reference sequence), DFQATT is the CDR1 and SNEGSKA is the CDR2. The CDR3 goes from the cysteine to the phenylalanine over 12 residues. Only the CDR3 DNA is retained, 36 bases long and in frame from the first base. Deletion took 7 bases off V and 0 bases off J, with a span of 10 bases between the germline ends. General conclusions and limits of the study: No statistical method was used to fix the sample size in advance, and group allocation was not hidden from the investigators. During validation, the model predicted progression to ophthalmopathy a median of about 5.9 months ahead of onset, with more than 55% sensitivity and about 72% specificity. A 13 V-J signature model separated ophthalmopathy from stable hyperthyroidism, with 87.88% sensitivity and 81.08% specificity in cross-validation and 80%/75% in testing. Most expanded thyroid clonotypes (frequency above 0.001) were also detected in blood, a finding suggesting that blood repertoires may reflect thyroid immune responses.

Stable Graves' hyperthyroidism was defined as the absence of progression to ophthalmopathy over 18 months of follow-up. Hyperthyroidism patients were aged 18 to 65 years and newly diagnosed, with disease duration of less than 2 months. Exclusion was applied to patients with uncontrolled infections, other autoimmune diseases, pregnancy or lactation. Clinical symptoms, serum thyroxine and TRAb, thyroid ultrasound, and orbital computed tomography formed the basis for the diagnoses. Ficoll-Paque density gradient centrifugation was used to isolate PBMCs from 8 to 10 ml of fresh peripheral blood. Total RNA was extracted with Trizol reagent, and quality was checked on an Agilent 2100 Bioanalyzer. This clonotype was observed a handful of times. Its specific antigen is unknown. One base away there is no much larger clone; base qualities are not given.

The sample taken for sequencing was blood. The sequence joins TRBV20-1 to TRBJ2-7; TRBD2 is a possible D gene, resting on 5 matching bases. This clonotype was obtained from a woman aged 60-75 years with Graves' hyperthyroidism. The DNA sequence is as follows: TGCAGTGGCGCAGAGGGCTCCTACGAGCAGTACTTC. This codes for CSGAEGSYEQYF.